This T cell receptor (beta chain) was found in a study of human T cells and chemical hapten exposure (dated by TCRdb to about 2021). Describing the broader study: For sensitization, 2% DPC in acetone was applied to a roughly 2 cm by roughly 2 cm area of upper inner arm skin. About 28 alopecia patients gave blood for TCR sequencing at one to four time points (pre-sensitization, 2, 6 and 24 weeks). Throughout the study period of roughly 24 weeks, patients also received therapeutic DPC doses to the scalp every week. Patch tests used Finn chambers with 0.01% DPC on the upper back, scored after 6 days by International Contact Dermatitis Research Group standards. Alopecia areata with under or over 50% scalp involvement, alopecia totalis and alopecia universalis were represented in the patient cohort, which was mostly female. Libraries were pooled for sequencing, and per-sample TCR yields varied mainly because of small differences in library volumes within the pool. Blood was sampled from patients pre-sensitization (week 0) and at 2, 6 and about 24 weeks after DPC sensitization. Peripheral blood TCR repertoire changes were tracked in vivo in alopecia patients during primary and secondary sensitization to the hapten diphenylcyclopropenone (DPC).

The library was prepared using RACE. The listed sequencing device is NextSeq 500. During library preparation, unique molecular identifiers were attached to individual cDNA molecules so that TCRs could be counted in a quantitative, reproducible way. Both TCR alpha and TCR beta chains were sequenced from each blood RNA sample. Turning to the authors' computational methods: The median number of TCRs per sample was some 100,000, ranging from about 20,000 to 690,600. V, J and CDR3 annotation of the TCR reads was performed with the Decombinator software suite. For the PS versus PT1 abundance plots, all samples were subsampled to the same number of TCRs (28,000). Expanded TCRs were defined as absent before sensitization and observed at least eight times at the 2-week time point. TCRdb trimmed public reads at Q25 via fastp, called clones via MiXCR and kept in-frame beta chains. Entries that share a CDR3 protein sequence are merged under the most common genes and DNA. TCRdb's processing, not the authors' own work, is the source of the V and J calls. Within this sample are more than 80,000 distinct CDR3 sequences, with approximately 10% of them counted one time only. The ten largest clones add up to about 4% of the sample.

On this clonotype itself: Its binding antigen is unknown. The record has no base qualities; no much larger clone is one base away.

Study-level results and caveats: DPC sensitization did not change the number of TCRs with a frequency above 1 in 1000, and there was no evidence of changes in global repertoire structure. All patients had alopecia, a presumed autoimmune disease, so their immune response might differ from that of healthy individuals. The number of PT1 expanded TCRs positively correlated with patch test score, significant at thresholds 8, 16 and 32 but not 4. After repeated subsampling, the strength of the expansion versus patch-test correlation and the threshold at which it became significant changed. Significantly more large CDR3 similarity clusters were formed by expanded TCRs than by pre-sensitization or healthy control sets, consistent with antigen-driven responses.

The meaning of the sample's time point label: patch test 3, about 24 weeks after DPC sensitization. The sample's treatment or condition label is to be understood as: therapeutic diphenylcyclopropenone sensitization with weekly scalp DPC. At every patch-test visit, the blood draw took place before the patch test was put on. Eligible patients were aged 18 to 70, diagnosed with alopecia, deemed suitable for DPC therapy, and excluded if pregnant. Total RNA was extracted from unfractionated whole blood that had been collected in Tempus Blood RNA tubes. The clonotype originates from a woman aged 45-59 years with alopecia areata. Some clones in this sample may be carry-over from other donors' samples. Sample: whole blood, taken in connection with sensitization to the hapten diphenylcyclopropenone (DPC).

The nucleotides are TGTGCCAGCAGCTTAGCAGCGGGAGGCTTCAATGAGCAGTTCTTC. This codes for CASSLAAGGFNEQFF. Recombination linked TRBV7-9 to TRBJ2-1; TRBD2 fits 9 bases in the junction. The CDR3 spans 15 residues, from the cysteine through the phenylalanine. Only the CDR3 DNA is retained, 45 bases long and in frame from the first base. Trimming takes 0 bases off V and 6 bases off J; junction bases not matched to a gene: 3. From the germline V gene (reference sequence), CDR1 is SEHNR and CDR2 is FQNEAQ.